This TCR beta chain was sequenced during a study of T cell changes during pregnancy in multiple sclerosis. Here immunoSEQ multiplex PCR was the method, and the copy in TCRdb shows in-frame clones only, minus some. The data show 70,000 to 95,000 clones, 93% seen once. Germline V gene lookup returns CDR1 PRHDT and CDR2 FYEKMQ (reference sequence). The CDR3 runs 13 residues. V was shortened by 1 base and J by 5 bases, with 8 bases between the two germline ends. The clonotype comes from a female donor in good health, enrolled as a control in a pregnancy study. This material consisted of peripheral blood, taken after pregnancy. This chain uses TRBV13 with TRBJ2-5; the D gene is possibly TRBD1 (6 bases). In DNA form, the CDR3 reads TGTGCCAGCAGCTTAGTGGGGGCGGAGACCCAGTACTTC. Translating gives CASSLVGAETQYF.